This TCR beta chain originates from a study of PD-L1 blockade in urothelial cancer (dated by TCRdb to the late 2010s). With regard to the full study: Therapy was started in 2014 for all patients, and atezolizumab 1,200 mg was administered intravenously every 3 weeks. Twenty-five of 29 patients were identified as males with urothelial cancer of bladder origin, and a prior smoking history was reported by 18 of 29 patients. An ECOG performance status of 0 or 1 was recorded for the patients, and 0 to 3 prior chemotherapy regimens had been received by the patients. Blood samples were analyzed 3 weeks after the start of treatment (second dose) and 6 weeks after the start of treatment. Blood samples gave a median of roughly 150,000 T cells and 77,000 or so unique TCRs, with a median clonality of 0.080. An exploratory multi-omic analysis was conducted of the somatic, immune and clinical correlates of response to PD-L1 blockade with atezolizumab in urothelial cancer. Pretreatment tumor samples, along with matched peripheral blood serially collected before and after atezolizumab treatment, were subjected to TCR sequencing. Durable clinical benefit meant progression-free survival longer than 6 months, and TCR features were also tested against progression-free and overall survival. In the same patients, whole exome sequencing and RNA sequencing of pretreatment tumors were performed in addition to TCR sequencing. Eight to ten patients achieved durable clinical benefit and about 22 did not. Pretreatment blood TCR-seq was available for nearly 30 patients, at least one posttreatment blood collection was obtained for roughly 25 patients, and tumor TCR-seq was available for roughly 25 patients. Overall study outcomes, separate from this receptor: Greater expansion of tumor-associated TCR clones in peripheral blood 3 weeks after the start of treatment was observed in patients with durable benefit (n ≈ 22, p = 0.022). Because the sample size was small (n ≈ 31) and many of the analyses were exploratory, the results are meant to be hypothesis-generating. A pretreatment peripheral blood TCR clonality below the median was linked to improved progression-free and overall survival.

Synthetic TCR analog templates were spiked into each PCR to estimate absolute template abundance from read counts. Using the immunoSEQ assay, TCRbeta CDR3 regions were amplified from genomic DNA with bias-controlled V and J gene primers. Sequencing of rearranged TCRbeta segments was performed at approximately 20X coverage. Per the original workflow: Sequencing errors were corrected by clustering, and CDR3s were annotated against IMGT so that V, D and J genes could be assigned. Downstream analyses used only productive TCRbeta rearrangements and left out out-of-frame or stop-codon sequences. Clonality was calculated as one minus the Shannon entropy normalized by the log of the number of unique productive sequences. Fisher's exact test with Benjamini-Hochberg correction, at a threshold of adjusted p below 0.01, was used to find clones that differed between time points or between blood and tumor. TCRdb took this table from immuneACCESS and kept in-frame rearrangements with V and J called. Such tables lack part of the clones; where checked against another copy, unresolved V genes explain under half of the gap, and the rest is unexplained. The D gene and trimming were derived from the DNA, and the V and J assignments and clone size from that table. This sample lists 38,000 or so clones; around 83% were detected once. The top ten clones comprise over 2.5% of the sample.

On this clone: This clone's antigen is unknown. No base qualities exist here, and no much larger clone lies one base off it.

For CDR1 and CDR2, the germline V gene lists ENHRY and SYGVKD. Trimming costs V 4 bases and J 3 bases, and their ends lie 10 bases apart. The CDR3 contains 13 residues, cysteine and phenylalanine counted. Only CDR3 DNA is held: 39 bases, read in frame from base 1. Per the publication, the time point label means: peripheral blood 6 weeks after treatment start. A total of around 30 patients with locally advanced or metastatic urothelial carcinoma, treated at Memorial Sloan Kettering on a trial protocol, made up the cohort. Peripheral blood mononuclear cells were collected pretreatment and during treatment, with between 1 and 8 total time points per patient. The Qiagen DNeasy Blood extraction kit was used to purify genomic DNA from total PBMCs and from tumor samples. PBMCs were collected pretreatment and during treatment, and were isolated and stored as previously described.

This clonotype was obtained from a man in his 70s with urothelial cancer. The source material was PBMCs, sampled around atezolizumab (anti-PD-L1) treatment. The chain joins TRBV10-3 to TRBJ2-7; confidence is insufficient to name the D gene. The CDR3 reads as follows: CAISAPLFYEQYF. The nucleotide sequence reads TGTGCCATCAGTGCCCCCCTCTTCTACGAGCAGTACTTC.